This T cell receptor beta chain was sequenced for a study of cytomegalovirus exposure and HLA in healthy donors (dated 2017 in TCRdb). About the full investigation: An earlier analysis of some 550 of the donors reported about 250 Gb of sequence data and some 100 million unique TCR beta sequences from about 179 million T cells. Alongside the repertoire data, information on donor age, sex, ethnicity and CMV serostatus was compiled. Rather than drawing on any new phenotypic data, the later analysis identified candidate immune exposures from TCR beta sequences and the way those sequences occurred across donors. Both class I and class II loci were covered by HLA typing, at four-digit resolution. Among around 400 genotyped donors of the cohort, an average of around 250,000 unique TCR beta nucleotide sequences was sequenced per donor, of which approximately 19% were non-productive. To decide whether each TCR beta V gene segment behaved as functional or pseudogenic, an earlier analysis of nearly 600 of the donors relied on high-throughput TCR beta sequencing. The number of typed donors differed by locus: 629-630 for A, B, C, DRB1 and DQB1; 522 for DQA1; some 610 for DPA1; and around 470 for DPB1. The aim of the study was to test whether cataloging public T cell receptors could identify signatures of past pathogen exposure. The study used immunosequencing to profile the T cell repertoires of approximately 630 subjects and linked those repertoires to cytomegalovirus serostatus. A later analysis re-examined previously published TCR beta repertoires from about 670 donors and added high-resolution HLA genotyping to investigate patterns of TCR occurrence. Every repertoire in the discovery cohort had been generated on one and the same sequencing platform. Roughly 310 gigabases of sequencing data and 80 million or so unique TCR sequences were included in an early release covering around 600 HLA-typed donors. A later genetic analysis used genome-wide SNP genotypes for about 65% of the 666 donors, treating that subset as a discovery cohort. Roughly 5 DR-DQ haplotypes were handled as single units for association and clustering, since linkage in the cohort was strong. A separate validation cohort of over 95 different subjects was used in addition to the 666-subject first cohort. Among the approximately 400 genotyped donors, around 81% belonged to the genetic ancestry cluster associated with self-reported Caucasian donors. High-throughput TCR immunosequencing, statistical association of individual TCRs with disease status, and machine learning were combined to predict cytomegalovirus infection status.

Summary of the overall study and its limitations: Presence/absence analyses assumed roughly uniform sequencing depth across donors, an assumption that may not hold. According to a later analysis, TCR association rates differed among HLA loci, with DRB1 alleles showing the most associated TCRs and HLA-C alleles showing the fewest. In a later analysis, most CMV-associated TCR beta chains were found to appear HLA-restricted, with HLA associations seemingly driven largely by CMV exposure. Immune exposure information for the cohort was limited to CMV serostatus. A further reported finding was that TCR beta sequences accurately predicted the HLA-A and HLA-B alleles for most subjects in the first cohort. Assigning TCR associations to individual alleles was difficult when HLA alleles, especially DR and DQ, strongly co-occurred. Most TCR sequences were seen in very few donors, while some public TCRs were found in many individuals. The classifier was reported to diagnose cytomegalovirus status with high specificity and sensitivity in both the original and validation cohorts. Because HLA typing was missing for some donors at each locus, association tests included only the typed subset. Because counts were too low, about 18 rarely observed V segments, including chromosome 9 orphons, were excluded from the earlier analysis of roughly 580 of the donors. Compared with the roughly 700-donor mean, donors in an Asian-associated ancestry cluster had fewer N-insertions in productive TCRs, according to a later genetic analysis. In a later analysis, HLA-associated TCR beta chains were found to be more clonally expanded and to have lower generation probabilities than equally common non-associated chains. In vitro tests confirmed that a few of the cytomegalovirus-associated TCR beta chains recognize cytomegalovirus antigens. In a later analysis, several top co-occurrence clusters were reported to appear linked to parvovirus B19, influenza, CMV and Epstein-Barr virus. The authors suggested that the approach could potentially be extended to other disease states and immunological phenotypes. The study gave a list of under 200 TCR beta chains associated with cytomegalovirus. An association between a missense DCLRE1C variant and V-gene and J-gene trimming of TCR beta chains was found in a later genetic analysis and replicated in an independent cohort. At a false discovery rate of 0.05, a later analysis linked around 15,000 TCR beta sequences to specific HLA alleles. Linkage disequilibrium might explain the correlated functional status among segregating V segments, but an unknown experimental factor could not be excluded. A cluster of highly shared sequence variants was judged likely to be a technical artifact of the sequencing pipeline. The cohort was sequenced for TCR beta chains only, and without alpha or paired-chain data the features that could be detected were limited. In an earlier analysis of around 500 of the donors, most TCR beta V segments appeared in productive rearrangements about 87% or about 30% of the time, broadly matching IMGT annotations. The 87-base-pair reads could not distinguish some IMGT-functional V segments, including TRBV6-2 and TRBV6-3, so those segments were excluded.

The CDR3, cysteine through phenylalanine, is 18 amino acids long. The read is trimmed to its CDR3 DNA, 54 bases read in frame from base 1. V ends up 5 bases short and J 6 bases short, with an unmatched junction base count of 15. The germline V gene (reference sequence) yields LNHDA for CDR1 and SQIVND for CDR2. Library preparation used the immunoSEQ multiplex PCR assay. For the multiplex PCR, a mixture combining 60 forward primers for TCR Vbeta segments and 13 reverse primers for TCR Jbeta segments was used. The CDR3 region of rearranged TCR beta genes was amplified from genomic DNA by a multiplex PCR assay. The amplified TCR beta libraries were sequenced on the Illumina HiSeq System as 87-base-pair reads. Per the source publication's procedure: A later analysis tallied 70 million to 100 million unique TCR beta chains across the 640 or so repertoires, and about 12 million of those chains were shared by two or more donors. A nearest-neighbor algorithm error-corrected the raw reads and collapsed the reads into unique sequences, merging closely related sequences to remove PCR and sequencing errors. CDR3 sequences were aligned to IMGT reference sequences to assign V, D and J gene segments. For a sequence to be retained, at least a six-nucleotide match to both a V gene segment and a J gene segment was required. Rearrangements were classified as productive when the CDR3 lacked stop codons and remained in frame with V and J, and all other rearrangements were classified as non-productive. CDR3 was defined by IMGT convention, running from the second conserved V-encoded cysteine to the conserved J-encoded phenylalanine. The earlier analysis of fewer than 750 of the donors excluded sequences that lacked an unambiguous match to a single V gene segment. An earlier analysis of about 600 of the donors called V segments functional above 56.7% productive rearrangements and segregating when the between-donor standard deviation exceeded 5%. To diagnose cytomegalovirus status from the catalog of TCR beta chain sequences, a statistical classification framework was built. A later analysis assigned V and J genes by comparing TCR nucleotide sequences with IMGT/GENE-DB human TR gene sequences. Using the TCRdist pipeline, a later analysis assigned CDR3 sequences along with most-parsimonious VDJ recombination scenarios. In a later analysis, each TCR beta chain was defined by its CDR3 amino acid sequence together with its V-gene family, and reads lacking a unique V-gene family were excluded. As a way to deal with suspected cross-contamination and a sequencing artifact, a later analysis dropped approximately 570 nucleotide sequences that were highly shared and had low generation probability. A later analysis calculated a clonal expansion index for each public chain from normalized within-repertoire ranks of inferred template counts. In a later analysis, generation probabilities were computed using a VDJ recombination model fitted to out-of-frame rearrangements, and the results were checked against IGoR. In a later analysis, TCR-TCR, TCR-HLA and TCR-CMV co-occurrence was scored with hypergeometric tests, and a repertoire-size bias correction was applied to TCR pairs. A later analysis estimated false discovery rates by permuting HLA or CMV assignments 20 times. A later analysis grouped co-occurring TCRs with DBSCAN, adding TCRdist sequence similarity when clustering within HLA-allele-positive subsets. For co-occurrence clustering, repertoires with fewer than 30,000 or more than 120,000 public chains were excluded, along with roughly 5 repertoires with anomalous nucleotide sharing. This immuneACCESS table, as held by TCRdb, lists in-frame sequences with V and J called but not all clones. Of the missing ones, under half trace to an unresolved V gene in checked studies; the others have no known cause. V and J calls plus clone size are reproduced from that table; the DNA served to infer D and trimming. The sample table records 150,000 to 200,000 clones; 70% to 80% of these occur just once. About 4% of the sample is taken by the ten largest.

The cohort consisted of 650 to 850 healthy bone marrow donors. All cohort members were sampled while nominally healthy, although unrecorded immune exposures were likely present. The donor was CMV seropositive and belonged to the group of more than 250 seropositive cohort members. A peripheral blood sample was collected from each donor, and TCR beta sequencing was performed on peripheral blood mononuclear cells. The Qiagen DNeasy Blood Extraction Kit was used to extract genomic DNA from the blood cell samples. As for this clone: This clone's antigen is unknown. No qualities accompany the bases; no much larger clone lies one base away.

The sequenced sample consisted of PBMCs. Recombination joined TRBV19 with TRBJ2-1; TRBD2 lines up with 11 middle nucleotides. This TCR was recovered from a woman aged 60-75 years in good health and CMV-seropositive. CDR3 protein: CASSRIPPRLAGTNEQFF. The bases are TGTGCCAGTAGTCGGATTCCCCCAAGACTAGCGGGAACCAATGAGCAGTTCTTC. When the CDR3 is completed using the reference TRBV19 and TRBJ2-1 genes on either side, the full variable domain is DGGITQSPKYLFRKEGQNVTLSCEQNLNHDAMYWYRQDPGQGLRLIYYSQIVNDFQKGDIAEGYSVSREKKESFPLTVTSAQKNPTAFYLCASSRIPPRLAGTNEQFFGPGTRLTVL.